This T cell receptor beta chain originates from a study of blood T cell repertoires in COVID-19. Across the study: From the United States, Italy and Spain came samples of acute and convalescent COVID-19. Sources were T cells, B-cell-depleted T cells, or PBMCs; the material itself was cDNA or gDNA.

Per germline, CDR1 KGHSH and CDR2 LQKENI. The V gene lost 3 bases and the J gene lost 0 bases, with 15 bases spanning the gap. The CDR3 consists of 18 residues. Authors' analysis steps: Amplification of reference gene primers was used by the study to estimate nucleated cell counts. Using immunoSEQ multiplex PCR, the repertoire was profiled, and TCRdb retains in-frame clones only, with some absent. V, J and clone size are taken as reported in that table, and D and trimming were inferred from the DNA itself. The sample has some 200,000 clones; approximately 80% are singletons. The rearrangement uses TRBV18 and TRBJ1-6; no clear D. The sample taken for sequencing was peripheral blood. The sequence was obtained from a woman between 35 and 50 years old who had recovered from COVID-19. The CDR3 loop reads CASSPIGSGSSYNSPLHF. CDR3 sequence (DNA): TGTGCCAGCTCACCGATTGGCTCGGGGAGCTCCTATAATTCACCCCTCCACTTT.